A few counts support the clone carrying this T cell receptor (beta chain). Its antigen is still unknown. As every portion of the isolated RNA was reverse transcribed, the sequencing read expressed TCRB transcripts. TCRdb keeps only in-frame clones here, not all; method: immunoSEQ multiplex PCR. In the table there are about 70,000 clones, about 50% of which are singletons. The data derive from a study of beta chain features in type 1 diabetes. Per germline, CDR1 SGHNT and CDR2 YENEEA. Trimming stripped 0 bases from V and 1 base from J, with 12 bases between. The CDR3 has 16 residues. Sampling consisted of one heparinised blood draw per donor, averaging approximately 120 mL. Sorting that relied on CD45RO/CCR7/CD25/CD127/CD95/CD27 yielded CD4+ naive, central memory, regulatory and stem cell-like memory cells. Findings of the study overall: PCR could preferentially amplify shorter templates, alike in patients and controls. Patients with Type 1 diabetes showed moderately but significantly shorter TCRB CDR3s in all four CD4+ subsets. Unsettled here was the matter of whether HLA type influences TCRB rearrangement.

The sequence came from a young man with type 1 diabetes. The sequencing sample was made of central memory CD4+ T cells from blood. This rearrangement joins TRBV11-3 to TRBJ1-1; possibly TRBD1 for D (6 bases). CDR3 nucleotides: TGTGCCAGCAGCTTAGATCTACAGGGACCGAACACTGAAGCTTTCTTT. This sequence encodes CASSLDLQGPNTEAFF.